The 28 T cell receptor beta chains in this list originate from one sample, sequenced in a study of shared clonotypes between healthy human individuals. Naive CD8 cells, CD45RO-negative and positively selected for CCR7, excluded terminally differentiated effector memory CD45RA+ cells. Using immunoSEQ multiplex PCR, the repertoire was profiled, and TCRdb retains in-frame clones only, with some absent. The sample consists of about 2.1 million clones, 93% of them appearing once. The sequenced sample was naive CD8+ T cells from PBMCs. The source of these receptors is a man younger than 35 in good health. Some clones in this sample may be carry-over from other donors' samples.

V usage is TRBV7-9 and J usage is TRBJ2-3; TRBD2 matches 11 bases. V shed 7 bases, J shed 2 bases, and the junction held 14 bases outside the gene matches. Germline V gene data show CDR1 as SEHNR and CDR2 as FQNEAQ (reference sequence). This CDR3 region has 18 residues. The CDR3, as DNA: TGTGCCAGCACCTTGATCGAGGGACTAGCGGCAATCACAGATACGCAGTATTTT. It is translated as CASTLIEGLAAITDTQYF.

This chain links TRBV27 with TRBJ2-2; 9 bases are a match to TRBD2. The germline V gene has CDR1 MNHEY and CDR2 SMNVEV (reference sequence). V shed 6 bases, J shed 3 bases, and the junction held 11 bases outside the gene matches. The CDR3 runs to 17 residues. CDR3 coding DNA: TGTGCCAGCAGGGAATTAGCGGGAGCAGGTGACACCGGGGAGCTGTTTTTT. Amino acids: CASRELAGAGDTGELFF.

Note on this clone: Additional DNA sequences in this sample encode the identical CDR3. The chain recombines TRBV5-4 with TRBJ2-1; D may correspond to TRBD1 or TRBD2 (5 bases each). The CDR3 runs 13 residues. CDR1 and CDR2 (germline): SGHNT, YYREEE (reference sequence). V dropped 5 bases and J dropped 7 bases, with 13 bases sitting between them. The CDR3, as DNA: TGTGCCAGCAGACCCGACGGGGCGAATGAGCAGTTCTTC. Translating it yields CASRPDGANEQFF.

The rearrangement uses TRBV9 and TRBJ2-7, with D perhaps TRBD1 (6 bases). CDR3 length: 15 amino acids. V was shortened by 0 bases and J by 3 bases, with 13 bases between the two germline ends. The germline gives CDR1 SGDLS, CDR2 YYNGEE. The CDR3 protein is CASSVGSDRVYEQYF. The CDR3, as DNA: TGTGCCAGCAGCGTAGGGTCGGACAGAGTCTACGAGCAGTACTTC.

The chain employs TRBV27 and TRBJ2-7; 9 nucleotides match TRBD2. Germline trimming cut 1 base from V and 2 bases from J; bases unmatched to any gene: 6. The CDR3 sequence is 16 residues long. Germline assignment: CDR1 MNHEY and CDR2 SMNVEV (reference sequence). The CDR3 coding sequence is TGTGCCAGCAGTTTATGGTCTAGCGGGACCCCCTACGAGCAGTACTTC. Protein sequence: CASSLWSSGTPYEQYF.

The chain recombines TRBV7-9 with TRBJ2-3; D may be TRBD1 (5 bases). The germline V and J ends were trimmed by 4 bases and 3 bases, with 11 bases remaining between them. There are 14 residues in the CDR3. Germline V gene sequence: CDR1 SEHNR, CDR2 FQNEAQ (reference sequence). For the CDR3, the DNA is TGTGCCAGCAGCTCCGGGCCAGGGACAGATACGCAGTATTTT. Encoded protein: CASSSGPGTDTQYF. The variable domain in full, with the rest retrieved from reference TRBV7-9 and TRBJ2-3, is DTGVSQNPRHKITKRGQNVTFRCDPISEHNRLYWYRQTLGQGPEFLTYFQNEAQLEKSRLLSDRFSAERPKGSFSTLEIQRTEQGDSAMYLCASSSGPGTDTQYFGPGTRLTVL.

The chain combines TRBV9 with TRBJ2-7, with 9 bases lining up with TRBD1. The germline CDR1 and CDR2 sequences are SGDLS and YYNGEE. This CDR3 spans 15 amino acids. The ends lost 4 bases at V and 5 bases at J; junction bases unmatched: 10. CDR3 residues: CASSRDRASVNEQYF. DNA for the CDR3: TGTGCCAGCAGCCGGGACAGGGCCTCGGTGAACGAGCAGTACTTC.

This chain links TRBV7-6 with TRBJ2-7; D is unclear. Looked up from germline, CDR1 is SGHVS and CDR2 is FNYEAQ. The CDR3 is 14 residues long. Trimming took off 10 bases at V and 0 bases at J, with 16 bases between the two ends. CDR3 DNA sequence: TGTGCCATCAAACTATCGACGAACTCCTACGAGCAGTACTTC. Translating it yields CAIKLSTNSYEQYF.

J is TRBJ2-7 and V is TRBV4-2; possible D gene TRBD2, 5 bases. Germline V gene lookup returns CDR1 LGHNA and CDR2 YNFKEQ. V was pared by 0 bases and J by 4 bases, with 10 bases between. The CDR3 extends over 14 amino acids. This CDR3 is CASSQEFGGYEQYF. CDR3 nucleotide sequence: TGTGCCAGCAGCCAAGAGTTCGGCGGGTACGAGCAGTACTTC.

The rearrangement links TRBV25-1 to TRBJ1-1; tentative D call: TRBD1 (5 bases). The V end was cut by 4 bases, the J end by 0 bases, with 9 bases between. From germline, CDR1 is MGHDK and CDR2 SYGVNS. The CDR3 runs 14 residues. The CDR3 sequence: CASSVDSMNTEAFF. CDR3 DNA sequence: TGTGCCAGCAGTGTAGACAGCATGAACACTGAAGCTTTCTTT.

The V call is TRBV18, the J call TRBJ2-7, with unresolved D. The CDR3 totals 16 residues. The germline V gene has CDR1 KGHSH and CDR2 LQKENI. V dropped 1 base and J dropped 3 bases, with 16 bases sitting between them. CDR3 coding DNA: TGTGCCAGCTCACCACAGGCCTCCGAGTTGTTCTACGAGCAGTACTTC. Protein: CASSPQASELFYEQYF.

The rearrangement links TRBV7-8 to TRBJ2-4; TRBD2 matches 7 bases. Per the germline V gene, CDR1 is SGHVS and CDR2 is FQNEAQ. This CDR3 has 16 residues. Trimming cost V 2 bases and J 0 bases; bases outside gene matches: 4. CDR3 nucleotide sequence: TGTGCCAGCAGCTTATGGCGGGAGATAGCCAAAAACATTCAGTACTTC. It translates to CASSLWREIAKNIQYF.

The J gene is TRBJ2-7, the V gene TRBV7-2; 12 bases are shared with TRBD2. V lost 4 bases to trimming and J lost 6 bases; unmatched junction nucleotides: 16. This CDR3 has 18 residues. CDR1 is SGHTA, CDR2 FQGNSA, per germline. The CDR3 loop reads CASSSQTSGSSRRAEQYF. The CDR3 DNA reads TGTGCCAGCAGCTCCCAGACTAGCGGGAGTTCTCGGCGCGCCGAGCAGTACTTC.

The V call is TRBV28, the J call TRBJ2-2; the match to TRBD2 covers 8 bases. The CDR3 loop spans 16 amino acids. Trimming at V came to 3 bases and at J to 4 bases, leaving 7 bases not matched to a gene. The V gene's germline CDR1 is MDHEN and CDR2 SYDVKM. The CDR3 DNA sequence: TGTGCCAGCAGTTTCAGGGGACTAGGGATCACCGGGGAGCTGTTTTTT. Translating it yields CASSFRGLGITGELFF.

This clone appeared a single time. The chain joins TRBV7-6 to TRBJ2-3, with a weak D call TRBD2 (5 bases). The CDR3 has 16 amino acids. V was cut by 1 base and J by 4 bases, with 15 bases left in between. The germline CDR1 and CDR2 sequences are SGHVS and FNYEAQ. The CDR3 nucleotides read TGTGCCAGCAGCTTAGATCCGGGGAGAGGATCAGATACGCAGTATTTT. Encoded protein: CASSLDPGRGSDTQYF.

CDR3 in amino acids: CASSFHPGRPTNEQYF. In DNA form, the CDR3 reads TGTGCCAGCAGTTTCCATCCGGGACGGCCGACGAACGAGCAGTACTTC. The J gene is TRBJ2-7, the V gene TRBV27; perhaps D is TRBD1 or TRBD2 (5 bases each). The CDR3 has 16 residues. Germline-derived CDR1 and CDR2 are MNHEY and SMNVEV (reference sequence). V was clipped by 3 bases and J by 5 bases, with 20 bases between them.

The V gene is TRBV11-2, the J gene TRBJ2-5; 8 nucleotides agree with TRBD1. Germline V lookup: CDR1 SGHAT, CDR2 FQNNGV. The CDR3 covers 15 residues. V was pared by 4 bases and J by 4 bases, with 8 bases of the junction left unmatched. CDR3 DNA: TGTGCCAGCAGCTCCAAGGACAGGGTGGGAGAGACCCAGTACTTC. Translating gives CASSSKDRVGETQYF.

There are a few counts of this clone. The J gene is TRBJ1-1, the V gene TRBV19; D is unclear. Germline CDR1 reads LNHDA; CDR2 reads SQIVND (reference sequence). The CDR3 spans 13 residues. Trimming removed 6 bases at V and 1 base at J, with 9 bases between. CDR3 loop: CASSPAANTEAFF. In DNA form, the CDR3 reads TGTGCCAGTAGCCCGGCCGCGAACACTGAAGCTTTCTTT.

The chain uses TRBV6-6 and TRBJ1-1, with TRBD1 matching 11 bases. V was pared by 2 bases and J by 5 bases, with 4 bases of the junction left unmatched. The CDR3 covers 15 residues. Germline V gene lookup returns CDR1 MNHNY and CDR2 SVGAGI (reference sequence). The CDR3 nucleotides are TGTGCCAGCAGTTACACGGGACAGGGGGGGACTGAAGCTTTCTTT. It translates to CASSYTGQGGTEAFF.

The chain combines TRBV4-1 with TRBJ2-7, with TRBD2 matching 9 bases. The germline V gene has CDR1 MGHRA and CDR2 YSYEKL. The CDR3 loop spans 15 amino acids. Trimming at V came to 5 bases and at J to 5 bases, leaving 10 bases not matched to a gene. The CDR3 sequence: CASSYLLAGRNEQYF. The CDR3, as DNA: TGCGCCAGCAGCTATTTGCTAGCGGGACGGAACGAGCAGTACTTC.

The V call is TRBV4-3, the J call TRBJ2-3; possibly TRBD2 for D (6 bases). In germline, CDR1 is LGHNA, CDR2 YSLEER. The CDR3 has 16 residues. V was pared by 0 bases and J by 6 bases, with 16 bases between. CDR3 DNA sequence: TGCGCCAGCAGCCAAGATTATGGCGGAGGGGCCGATACGCAGTATTTT. Protein sequence: CASSQDYGGGADTQYF.

V is TRBV15 and J is TRBJ2-7; D may be TRBD1 or TRBD2 (5 bases each). The V gene's germline CDR1 is LNHNV and CDR2 YYDKDF (reference sequence). V shed 5 bases and J shed 0 bases, with 14 bases lying between them. The CDR3 contains 15 residues. Here the CDR3 reads CATSFARDHSYEQYF. The CDR3 nucleotides are TGTGCCACCAGCTTTGCTCGGGACCACTCCTACGAGCAGTACTTC.

This clone was picked up a small number of times. V gene TRBV19 combines with J gene TRBJ1-1; D may be TRBD1 (5 bases). V dropped 5 bases and J dropped 1 base, with 11 bases sitting between them. This CDR3 spans 14 amino acids. Germline V gene data show CDR1 as LNHDA and CDR2 as SQIVND (reference sequence). CDR3 nucleotide sequence: TGTGCCAGTAGTCTAGGGGAAGGGAACACTGAAGCTTTCTTT. This sequence encodes CASSLGEGNTEAFF. The full variable domain, in which reference TRBV19 and TRBJ1-1 provide the parts outside the CDR3, is DGGITQSPKYLFRKEGQNVTLSCEQNLNHDAMYWYRQDPGQGLRLIYYSQIVNDFQKGDIAEGYSVSREKKESFPLTVTSAQKNPTAFYLCASSLGEGNTEAFFGQGTRLTVV.

V gene TRBV28 combines with J gene TRBJ2-1, with D perhaps TRBD2 (5 bases). CDR3 size: 14 residues. Deletions cut 2 bases from V and 7 bases from J, with 12 bases between. The germline gives CDR1 MDHEN, CDR2 SYDVKM. DNA for the CDR3: TGTGCCAGCAGTTTAAGTCCTGGCGGGAATGAGCAGTTCTTC. It codes for CASSLSPGGNEQFF.

V and J are TRBV2 and TRBJ1-4; no clear D gene. The germline V gene encodes CDR1 SNHLY and CDR2 FYNNEI. Trimming stripped 10 bases from V and 4 bases from J, with 13 bases between. The CDR3 consists of 13 residues. The CDR3 region is CATSGSNNEKLFF. In DNA, the CDR3 is TGTGCCACCTCGGGCAGCAATAATGAAAAACTGTTTTTT.

The genes are TRBV7-8 and TRBJ1-1, with TRBD1 as a possible D gene (5 bases). The V gene lost 5 bases and the J gene lost 11 bases, with 12 bases spanning the gap. CDR3 length equals 11 residues. The germline V gene has CDR1 SGHVS and CDR2 FQNEAQ. The CDR3 region is CASSHLEGAFF. The CDR3 DNA reads as TGTGCCAGCAGCCACCTAGAGGGGGCTTTCTTT.

The chain joins TRBV19 to TRBJ2-7; D is possibly TRBD1 (7 bases). Trimming removed 1 base from V and 4 bases from J, with 14 bases in between. The CDR3 runs 15 residues. Germline CDR1 reads LNHDA; CDR2 reads SQIVND (reference sequence). CDR3 region: CASSIAGGGGYEQYF. The CDR3 bases are TGTGCCAGTAGTATAGCTGGAGGGGGCGGGTACGAGCAGTACTTC.

V is TRBV4-1 and J is TRBJ2-1, with 8 bases aligning to TRBD1. CDR3 length: 16 residues. The V segment lost 4 bases and the J segment 4 bases; nucleotides outside the gene matches: 9. CDR1 MGHRA and CDR2 YSYEKL come from the germline V gene. The CDR3: CASSRPGTGQYNEQFF. The CDR3 nucleotides read TGCGCCAGCAGCCGACCCGGGACAGGCCAGTACAATGAGCAGTTCTTC.